This T cell receptor (beta chain) was recovered during a study of blood T cells in healthy people across ages (dated by TCRdb to the mid-2010s). About the investigation overall: In model experiments, template switching captured about one uniquely barcoded TCR beta cDNA molecule for every two T cells. Age-related changes in TCR beta repertoire diversity were measured in the study by deep sequencing normalized with unique cDNA molecular identifiers. Donors were grouped into four age groups: young (average 16 years), middle-aged (roughly 38), aged (roughly 62) and long-lived (over 80). Donors of different ages were randomly distributed across sequencing lanes to avoid experimental bias. The study analyzed two additional independent replicas of 1 million unique cDNA reads from the same blood draw for two donors, one aged 18 to 30 and one aged 80 or older. Here is what the overall study found, with its caveats: Estimates of total diversity from one million sequenced T cells were regarded as lower bounds and underestimates. The long-lived group showed more naive CD4+ T cells, fewer expanded clones and increased TCR diversity than the aged group, suggesting age selection. Observed TCR beta diversity per million T cells fell roughly linearly with age, and a significant reduction was already apparent by age approximately 40. The percentage of naive T cells measured by flow cytometry correlated strongly with observed TCR beta diversity. Bulk unsorted PBMC profiling prevented conclusive comparison of naive and antigen-experienced compartments. Donor CMV infection status was unknown, potentially confounding age-related changes in expanded clonotypes.

The roughly 39 donors, aged about 6 to 95 years, were systemically healthy Caucasian individuals from Russia. Around 9.7 milliliters of peripheral blood were collected from each donor into EDTA-treated Vacutainer tubes. PBMCs were isolated by Ficoll-Paque density-gradient centrifugation, with at least 6 million obtained per sample. Trizol reagent was used to extract total RNA from the PBMCs, yielding at least 6 micrograms per sample. Naive CD45RAhigh/CD27high T cell percentages were measured by flow cytometry on a PBMC aliquot from every donor. This clonotype was picked up one time. No antigen is known for it. Just one base apart from a much larger clone, this may be a read error. CDR1 and CDR2, per the germline V gene (reference sequence), are MNHNY and SVGAGI. From its cysteine to its phenylalanine, the CDR3 spans 15 amino acids. Only the CDR3 region is kept as DNA, spanning 45 bases read in frame from base 1.

Libraries came from 5' RACE. For sequencing, an Illumina HiSeq 2500 was employed. A second 7 to 11 cycle PCR used a sample-barcoded 5' primer and a J-beta primer mix. A unique molecular identifier was introduced onto each TCR beta cDNA molecule by a template-switch 5' adaptor carrying 12 random nucleotides. Each sample yielded at least 3 million CDR3-containing paired-end reads. All of the RNA was converted into first-strand cDNA using the Mint cDNA synthesis kit, with a TRBC-specific oligonucleotide serving as the primer. Following uracil-DNA glycosylase treatment, all cDNA underwent a first 18-cycle PCR with the universal primers M1SS and BC2_uni_R. The study's own analysis went as follows. Each sample was normalized by randomly selecting 1 million high-quality reads, each carrying a distinct molecular identifier. Instead of being binned into consensus sequences, reads that shared molecular identifiers were thrown out. CDR3 identification, clonotype clustering and error correction used MiTCR with a Q25 quality threshold and the strictest error-elimination algorithm. A nonparametric unseen species model with Euler transformation was used to estimate lower-bound total TCR beta diversity. In TCRdb, the public reads were trimmed at Q25 with fastp and aligned with MiXCR, with productive beta chains retained. Each entry is one CDR3 protein sequence, shown with its most common DNA and genes. The V and J calls reflect TCRdb's pipeline rather than the authors' work. This sample has 580,000 or so distinct CDR3 sequences in its table, and 47% of those were observed once. 20% to 25% of the sample comes from the top ten.

The chain joins TRBV6-6 to TRBJ2-6; the D gene cannot be named for sure. The clonotype originates from a man older than 75 in good health. Sequenced: blood. CDR3 protein: CASSSVGSGTNVLTF. The nucleotide sequence reads TGTGCCAGCAGTTCTGTGGGCTCTGGGACCAACGTCCTGACTTTC.